Reported below is one TCR beta chain. Trimming shortened V by 6 bases and J by 4 bases, and 9 bases separated the two germline ends. Germline V gene sequence: CDR1 WNHNN, CDR2 SYGVQD (reference sequence). The CDR3 has 12 amino acids. Those enrolled, adults aged roughly 18 to 95 years, came from roughly 23 US areas. Participants had their cohort set by participant-reported clinical history. The assay was immunoSEQ multiplex PCR, and TCRdb's table has in-frame clones only and misses some. Counted here are around 400,000 clones, under 90% occurring once; the ten biggest clones make up less than 2%. The sample belongs to a study of blood T cell repertoires in COVID-19. Study summary: From the United States, Italy and Spain came samples of acute and convalescent COVID-19.

The source of this sequence is a woman aged 25 to 39 who had recovered from COVID-19. This chain uses TRBV10-1 with TRBJ1-2, with D unresolved. The sample comprised PBMCs or T cells enriched from blood (not recorded which). The CDR3, as DNA: TGCGCCAGCAGCATGAACTTCTATGGCTACACCTTC. Translation gives CASSMNFYGYTF.